Listed below are T cell receptor beta chains from one sample, sequenced in a study of human T cells and chemical hapten exposure. TCRdb used MiXCR to reprocess the RACE reads, holding one entry per CDR3 protein. The sample records approximately 370,000 distinct CDR3 sequences, around 5.5% being singletons. This sample comprised whole blood, obtained in connection with sensitization to the hapten diphenylcyclopropenone (DPC). These receptors originate from a woman aged 18-35 years with alopecia areata. Some clones in this sample may be carry-over from other donors' samples. CDR3s include the opening cysteine and the closing phenylalanine or tryptophan. A D gene is named only where the DNA matches it firmly. Clone sizes are given selectively: once, few, many, or a class where the clone is expanded.

v_call: TRBV12-3/TRBV12-4
clone_size: few
j_call: TRBJ1-5
d_call: .
cdr3_aa: CASSPIQGSRQPQHF
cdr3_nt: TGTGCCAGCAGCCCTATACAGGGTTCCCGGCAGCCCCAGCATTTT

v_call: TRBV4-1
clone_size: many
j_call: TRBJ1-5
d_call: TRBD1
cdr3_aa: CASSQEGTVNQPQHF
cdr3_nt: TGCGCCAGCAGCCAAGAGGGGACAGTCAATCAGCCCCAGCATTTT

v_call: TRBV10-3
clone_size: many
j_call: TRBJ1-1
d_call: .
cdr3_aa: CASKMQEGPEAFF
cdr3_nt: TGTGCCAGCAAAATGCAAGAGGGCCCTGAAGCTTTCTTT

v_call: TRBV4-1
clone_size: many
j_call: TRBJ1-2
d_call: TRBD1
cdr3_aa: CASSQDLKGAAHENYGYTF
cdr3_nt: TGCGCCAGCAGCCAAGATCTTAAGGGGGCGGCCCACGAAAACTATGGCTACACCTTC

v_call: TRBV27
clone_size: .
j_call: TRBJ2-5
d_call: .
cdr3_aa: CASSLEGPEETQYF
cdr3_nt: TGTGCCAGCAGTTTAGAGGGTCCGGAGGAGACCCAGTACTTC

v_call: TRBV7-3
clone_size: many
j_call: TRBJ1-1
d_call: TRBD1
cdr3_aa: CASSSDRGTEAFF
cdr3_nt: TGTGCCAGCAGCTCGGACAGGGGAACTGAAGCTTTCTTT

v_call: TRBV14
clone_size: many
j_call: TRBJ1-2
d_call: TRBD1
cdr3_aa: CASSDRGSYGYTF
cdr3_nt: TGTGCCAGCAGTGACAGGGGTAGCTATGGCTACACCTTC

v_call: TRBV20-1
clone_size: .
j_call: TRBJ2-3
d_call: TRBD2
cdr3_aa: CSNPAGGGHTQYF
cdr3_nt: TGCAGCAACCCGGCGGGCGGGGGGCATACGCAGTATTTT

v_call: TRBV7-2
clone_size: many
j_call: TRBJ2-6
d_call: .
cdr3_aa: CASKFSGANVLTF
cdr3_nt: TGTGCCAGCAAATTCTCTGGGGCCAACGTCCTGACTTTC

v_call: TRBV4-2
clone_size: .
j_call: TRBJ2-4
d_call: .
cdr3_aa: CASSQEGAQAVDIQYF
cdr3_nt: TGTGCCAGCAGCCAAGAGGGAGCACAGGCGGTGGACATTCAGTACTTC